The 8 T cell receptor beta chains listed next were all sequenced from one sample in a study of beta chain features in type 1 diabetes. These receptors are not linked to any known antigen. The sequenced template was cDNA made from the entire isolated RNA. Sequencing was performed with immunoSEQ multiplex PCR; in TCRdb, only in-frame clones are kept and a portion is missing. The sample includes around 600,000 clones, about an eighth of them seen just once. Findings and caveats of the study: Within each of all four CD4+ subsets, Type 1 diabetes patients had TCRB CDR3s that were moderately but significantly shorter.

The material sequenced was naive CD4+ T cells from blood. Receptors were obtained from a man aged 25-45 years with type 1 diabetes.

In its sample, this clone was seen a few times. This chain connects TRBV6-5 to TRBJ2-5; 7 positions match TRBD1. CDR3 size: 13 residues. Per the germline V gene, CDR1 is MNHEY and CDR2 is SVGAGI. V gave up 6 bases and J gave up 4 bases; unmatched junction bases: 5. The CDR3 DNA is TGTGCCAGCAGGACAGGGTCAAGAGAGACCCAGTACTTC. This encodes CASRTGSRETQYF.

This clone was recorded many times. The gene calls are TRBV21-1 and TRBJ2-3. TRBV21-1 is a pseudogene locus. The CDR3 sequence is 11 residues long. The CDR3 DNA reads as TGTGCCAGCAGCAGCACAGATACGCAGTATTTT. Translation gives CASSSTDTQYF.

This clone was observed a handful of times. This sequence joins TRBV20-1 and TRBJ1-2; D gene ambiguous. Per germline, CDR1 DFQATT and CDR2 SNEGSKA (reference sequence). The CDR3 covers 10 residues. The V and J ends lost 5 bases and 8 bases respectively, with 9 bases between them. The CDR3 nucleotides read TGCAGTGCTCCCCTTGAGGGCTACACCTTC. Residues: CSAPLEGYTF.

The sample holds a few counts of this clone. The V call is TRBV30, the J call TRBJ1-2, with D unclear. This CDR3 has 12 amino acids. From germline, CDR1 is GTSNPN and CDR2 SVGIG (reference sequence). Trimming cost V 2 bases and J 4 bases, with 8 bases left between them. The CDR3 DNA is TGTGCCTGGAGTTCAAGCCGCTATGGCTACACCTTC. Amino acid sequence: CAWSSSRYGYTF.

The chain uses TRBV7-2 and TRBJ2-5; TRBD2 matches 8 bases. After removal of 1 base from V and 5 bases from J, the junction contained 6 bases not matched to a gene. CDR1 is SGHTA and CDR2 is FQGNSA in the germline V gene. The CDR3 totals 15 residues. CDR3: CASSLEKRGWETQYF. CDR3 nucleotides: TGTGCCAGCAGCTTAGAAAAGCGGGGGTGGGAGACCCAGTACTTC.

The gene calls are TRBV2 and TRBJ2-5, with D possibly matching TRBD2 (5 bases). The germline V gene has CDR1 SNHLY and CDR2 FYNNEI. V was cut by 7 bases and J by 7 bases, with 10 bases left in between. This CDR3 has 11 amino acids. CDR3 DNA sequence: TGTGCCAGCACCTCGGGGAGGACCCAGTACTTC. Its translation: CASTSGRTQYF. The entire variable domain, with the rest obtained from reference TRBV2 and TRBJ2-5, is as follows: EPEVTQTPSHQVTQMGQEVILRCVPISNHLYFYWYRQILGQKVEFLVSFYNNEISEKSEIFDDQFSVERPDGSNFTLKIRSTKLEDSAMYFCASTSGRTQYFGPGTRLLVL.

In this sample, this clone turned up a few times. CDR3 DNA: TGTGCCAGCAGAACCACGTCAGGGGACTATGGCTACACCTTC. Its protein product is CASRTTSGDYGYTF. The rearrangement joins TRBV6-1 to TRBJ1-2; TRBD1 might be the D (6 bases). CDR1 MNHNS and CDR2 SASEGT come from the germline V gene. Trimming left V 6 bases short and J 3 bases short, with 14 bases between. This CDR3 is 14 amino acids long.

The rearrangement joins TRBV27 to TRBJ1-4; D not certain. CDR1 is MNHEY, CDR2 SMNVEV, per germline (reference sequence). The CDR3 consists of 15 residues. The V and J ends lost 6 bases and 4 bases respectively, with 15 bases between them. The DNA for the CDR3 is TGTGCCAGCAGCACACATGGCCAAGATAATGAAAAACTGTTTTTT. The encoded protein is CASSTHGQDNEKLFF.